This T cell receptor (beta chain) is drawn from a study of cytomegalovirus exposure and HLA in healthy donors. Overall study context: The 90 to 150 validation repertoires, a later analysis reported, used the same platform as the roughly 650 repertoires from the first cohort. Study-level findings and limits: Specificity for CMV antigens was confirmed in vitro for a few of the CMV-associated chains. First-cohort TCR clusters were later found to tend to co-occur in the 130 or so validation repertoires.

The CDR3 is made up of 15 amino acids. V lost 0 bases and J 3 bases, leaving 11 bases between the germline ends. CDR1 is LNHNV and CDR2 is YYDKDF in the germline V gene (reference sequence). As concerns this clone: As yet, its antigen is unknown.

TCRdb's table, derived via immunoSEQ multiplex PCR, lists solely in-frame clones and lacks some. Of approximately 99,000 clones listed, about 94% are singletons. The rearrangement uses TRBV15 and TRBJ1-1, with a possible D match to TRBD1 (6 bases). Sample: PBMCs. The receptor was isolated from a woman between 18 and 29 years old in good health and CMV-seronegative. The CDR3 bases are TGTGCCACCAGCAGAGATCCAGGGGCTGACACTGAAGCTTTCTTT. This gives the protein CATSRDPGADTEAFF.